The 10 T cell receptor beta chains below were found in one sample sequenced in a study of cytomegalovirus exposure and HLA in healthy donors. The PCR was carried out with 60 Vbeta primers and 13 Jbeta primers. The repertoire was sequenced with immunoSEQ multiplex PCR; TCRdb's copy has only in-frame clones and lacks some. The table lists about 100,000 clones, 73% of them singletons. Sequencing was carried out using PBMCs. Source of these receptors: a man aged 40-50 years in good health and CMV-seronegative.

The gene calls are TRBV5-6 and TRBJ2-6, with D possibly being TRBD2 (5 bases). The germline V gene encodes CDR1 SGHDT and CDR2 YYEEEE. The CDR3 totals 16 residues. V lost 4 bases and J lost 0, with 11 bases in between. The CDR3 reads CASSPTGFSGANVLTF. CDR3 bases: TGTGCCAGCAGCCCGACGGGATTCTCTGGGGCCAACGTCCTGACTTTC.

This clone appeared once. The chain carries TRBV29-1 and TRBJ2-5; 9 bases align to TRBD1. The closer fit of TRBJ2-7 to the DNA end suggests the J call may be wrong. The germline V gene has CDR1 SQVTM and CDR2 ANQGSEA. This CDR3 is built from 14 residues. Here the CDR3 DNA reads TGCAGCGCCTTGGCCGGGACAGGGATCAACGAGCAGTACTTC. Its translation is CSALAGTGINEQYF.

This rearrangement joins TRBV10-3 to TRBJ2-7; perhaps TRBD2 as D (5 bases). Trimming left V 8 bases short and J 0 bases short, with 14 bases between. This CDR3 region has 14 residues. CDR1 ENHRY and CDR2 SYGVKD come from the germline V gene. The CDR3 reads CAIQLDRGSYEQYF. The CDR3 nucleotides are TGTGCCATCCAGTTGGACCGGGGCTCCTACGAGCAGTACTTC.

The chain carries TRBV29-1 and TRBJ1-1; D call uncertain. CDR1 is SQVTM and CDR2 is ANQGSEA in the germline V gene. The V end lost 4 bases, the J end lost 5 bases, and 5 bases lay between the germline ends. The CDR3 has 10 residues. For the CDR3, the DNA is TGCAGCGTTGCTCTTACTGAAGCTTTCTTT. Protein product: CSVALTEAFF.

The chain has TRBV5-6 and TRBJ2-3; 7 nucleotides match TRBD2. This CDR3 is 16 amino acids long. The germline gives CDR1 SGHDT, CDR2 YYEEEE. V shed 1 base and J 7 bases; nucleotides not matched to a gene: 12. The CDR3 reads CASSLQRGVLTYTQYF. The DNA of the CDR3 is TGTGCCAGCAGCTTGCAGCGGGGAGTTTTGACCTATACGCAGTATTTT.

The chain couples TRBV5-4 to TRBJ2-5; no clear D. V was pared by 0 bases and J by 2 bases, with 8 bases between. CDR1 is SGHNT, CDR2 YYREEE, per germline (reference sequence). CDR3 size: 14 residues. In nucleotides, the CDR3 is TGTGCCAGCAGCTTGGCAAGCAGGCAAGAGACCCAGTACTTC. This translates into CASSLASRQETQYF.

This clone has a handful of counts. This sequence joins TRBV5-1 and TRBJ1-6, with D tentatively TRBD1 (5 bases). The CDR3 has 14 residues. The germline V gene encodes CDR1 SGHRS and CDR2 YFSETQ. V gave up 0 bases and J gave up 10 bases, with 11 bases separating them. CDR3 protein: CASSLGGVGSPLHF. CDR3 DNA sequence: TGCGCCAGCAGCTTGGGGGGGGTAGGGTCACCCCTCCACTTT.

CDR3 in amino acids: CASSSPGQASNEQFF. The CDR3 coding sequence is TGCGCCAGCAGCTCCCCTGGACAGGCGAGCAATGAGCAGTTCTTC. This sequence joins TRBV5-1 and TRBJ2-1, with 7 bases lining up with TRBD1. The CDR3 extends over 15 amino acids. Unmatched junction bases numbered 9, after V lost 3 bases and J lost 6 bases. In germline, CDR1 is SGHRS, CDR2 YFSETQ.

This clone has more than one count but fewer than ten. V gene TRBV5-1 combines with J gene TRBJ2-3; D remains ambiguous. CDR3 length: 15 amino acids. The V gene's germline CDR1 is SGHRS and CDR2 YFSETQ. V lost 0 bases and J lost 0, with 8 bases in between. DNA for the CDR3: TGCGCCAGCAGCTTGGAGGAGCATAGCACAGATACGCAGTATTTT. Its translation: CASSLEEHSTDTQYF.

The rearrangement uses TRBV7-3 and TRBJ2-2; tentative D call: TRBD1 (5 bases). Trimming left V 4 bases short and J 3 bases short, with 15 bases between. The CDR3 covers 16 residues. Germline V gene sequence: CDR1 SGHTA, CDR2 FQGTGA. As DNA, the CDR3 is TGTGCCAGCAGCTCGAGGCCGCAGGGATACACCGGGGAGCTGTTTTTT. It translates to CASSSRPQGYTGELFF.